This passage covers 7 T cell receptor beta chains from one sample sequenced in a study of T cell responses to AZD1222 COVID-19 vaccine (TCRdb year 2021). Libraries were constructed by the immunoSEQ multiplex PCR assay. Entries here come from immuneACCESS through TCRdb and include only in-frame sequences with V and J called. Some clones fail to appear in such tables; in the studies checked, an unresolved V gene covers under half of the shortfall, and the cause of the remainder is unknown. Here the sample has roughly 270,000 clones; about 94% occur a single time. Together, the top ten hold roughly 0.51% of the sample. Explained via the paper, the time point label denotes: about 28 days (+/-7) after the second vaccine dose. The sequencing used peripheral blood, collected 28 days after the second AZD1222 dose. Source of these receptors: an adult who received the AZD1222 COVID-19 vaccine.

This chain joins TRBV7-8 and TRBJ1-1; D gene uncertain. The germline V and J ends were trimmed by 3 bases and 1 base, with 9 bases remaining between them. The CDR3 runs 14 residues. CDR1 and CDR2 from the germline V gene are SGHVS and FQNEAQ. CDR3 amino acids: CASSLRNPNTEAFF. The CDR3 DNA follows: TGTGCCAGCAGCTTGAGGAACCCGAACACTGAAGCTTTCTTT.

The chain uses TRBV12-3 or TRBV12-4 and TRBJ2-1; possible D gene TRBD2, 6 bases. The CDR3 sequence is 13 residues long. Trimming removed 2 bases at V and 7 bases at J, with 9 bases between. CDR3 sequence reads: CASSLSAGNEQFF. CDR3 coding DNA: TGTGCCAGCAGTTTATCCGCGGGGAATGAGCAGTTCTTC.

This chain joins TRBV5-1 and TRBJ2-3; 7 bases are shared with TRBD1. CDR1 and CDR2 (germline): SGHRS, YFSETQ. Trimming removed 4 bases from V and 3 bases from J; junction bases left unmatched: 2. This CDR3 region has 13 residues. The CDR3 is CASSTQGTDTQYF. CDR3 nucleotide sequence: TGCGCCAGCAGCACACAGGGGACAGATACGCAGTATTTT.

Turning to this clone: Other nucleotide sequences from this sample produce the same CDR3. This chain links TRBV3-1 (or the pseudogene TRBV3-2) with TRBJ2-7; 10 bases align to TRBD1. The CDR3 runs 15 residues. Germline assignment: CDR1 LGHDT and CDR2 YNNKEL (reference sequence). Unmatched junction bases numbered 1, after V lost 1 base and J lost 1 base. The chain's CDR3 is CASSQAGQGSYEQYF. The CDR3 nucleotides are TGTGCCAGCAGCCAAGCGGGACAGGGGTCCTACGAGCAGTACTTC.

The CDR3: CASSLASVGTELFF. The DNA for the CDR3 is TGTGCCAGCAGCTTAGCATCGGTCGGGACGGAACTGTTTTTT. J is TRBJ1-4 and V is TRBV7-8, with a possible D match to TRBD1 (5 bases). V shed 0 bases and J shed 12 bases, with 14 bases lying between them. Germline V gene sequence: CDR1 SGHVS, CDR2 FQNEAQ. This CDR3 spans 14 amino acids.

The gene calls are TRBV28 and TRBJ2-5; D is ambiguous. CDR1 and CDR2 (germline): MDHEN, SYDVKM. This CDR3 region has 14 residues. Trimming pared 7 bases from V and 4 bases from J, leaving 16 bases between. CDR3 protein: CASTPGPWAETQYF. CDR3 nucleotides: TGTGCCAGCACTCCTGGGCCATGGGCAGAGACCCAGTACTTC.

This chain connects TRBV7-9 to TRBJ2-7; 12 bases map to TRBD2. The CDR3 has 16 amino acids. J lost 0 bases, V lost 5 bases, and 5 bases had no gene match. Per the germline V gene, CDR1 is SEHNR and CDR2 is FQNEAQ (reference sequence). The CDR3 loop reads CASSGTTSGSSYEQYF. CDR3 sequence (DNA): TGTGCCAGCAGCGGAACGACTAGCGGGAGCTCCTACGAGCAGTACTTC.